The 14 T cell receptor beta chains presented below share a single source sample, sequenced in a study of Graves' ophthalmopathy and Graves' hyperthyroidism. From RNA, the CDR3 regions of TCR beta chains were amplified and sequenced. The first-round RT-PCR employed HTBI primers together with the Qiagen OneStep RT-PCR kit. A multiplex PCR was then performed as the second round. TCRdb called the multiplex PCR reads again in MiXCR, with one record for every CDR3 protein. Of tens of thousands of distinct CDR3 sequences in the sample, roughly 50% are singletons; the top ten hold approximately 7%. Specimen: peripheral blood. The receptor set was obtained from an adult woman with stable Graves' hyperthyroidism.

This clonotype was recorded many times. The chain has TRBV11-3 and TRBJ2-3; 11 nucleotides align to TRBD1. This CDR3 has 15 amino acids. The germline V gene encodes CDR1 SGHNT and CDR2 YENEEA. V gave up 5 bases and J gave up 1 base; unmatched junction bases: 2. CDR3 bases: TGTGCCAGCAGCCTGGGACAGGGGGGCACAGATACGCAGTATTTT. This sequence encodes CASSLGQGGTDTQYF.

This clonotype is categorized as medium-sized. This chain connects TRBV6-1 to TRBJ1-5; no clear D gene. Germline assignment: CDR1 MNHNS and CDR2 SASEGT. The CDR3 is 15 amino acids. V lost 3 bases to trimming and J lost 1 base, with 10 bases between them. The CDR3 protein is CASSEEGWSNQPQHF. CDR3 coding DNA: TGTGCCAGCAGTGAGGAGGGCTGGAGCAATCAGCCCCAGCATTTT.

This clonotype was counted once. The chain couples TRBV2 to TRBJ1-2, with D possibly matching TRBD1 (5 bases). CDR1 is SNHLY, CDR2 FYNNEI, per germline. The CDR3 spans 14 residues. Trimming stripped 4 bases from V and 6 bases from J, with 15 bases between. CDR3 amino acids: CASSGRTQGHGYTF. The CDR3 DNA reads as TGTGCCAGCAGTGGGCGGACACAAGGTCATGGCTACACCTTC.

The V call is TRBV7-2, the J call TRBJ2-7, with 9 bases identical to TRBD1. The J segment lost 3 bases and the V segment lost 3 bases, leaving 6 bases of the junction unmatched. The germline CDR1 and CDR2 sequences are SGHTA and FQGNSA. The CDR3 totals 15 residues. The CDR3 sequence is CASSFSTGGGYEQYF. The CDR3 nucleotides are TGTGCCAGCAGCTTCTCTACAGGGGGCGGCTACGAGCAGTACTTC. The full variable domain, rest sourced from reference TRBV7-2 and TRBJ2-7, is GAGVSQSPSNKVTEKGKDVELRCDPISGHTALYWYRQSLGQGLEFLIYFQGNSAPDKSGLPSDRFSAERTGGSVSTLTIQRTQQEDSAVYLCASSFSTGGGYEQYFGPGTRLTVT.

This clonotype has a count of ten or more. The V call is TRBV27, the J call TRBJ2-7, with a possible D match to TRBD1 (5 bases). Germline V gives CDR1 MNHEY, CDR2 SMNVEV (reference sequence). With 4 bases removed from V and 5 bases from J, the gap between germline ends came to 12 bases. This CDR3 is built from 13 residues. CDR3 amino acids: CASSYQGANEQYF. CDR3 DNA sequence: TGTGCCAGCAGTTATCAGGGTGCGAACGAGCAGTACTTC.

This clonotype was seen at least ten times. The chain links TRBV6-1 to TRBJ2-7; the match to TRBD2 covers 8 bases. The ends lost 3 bases at V and 5 bases at J; junction bases unmatched: 12. Germline CDR1 is MNHNS and CDR2 is SASEGT. The CDR3 totals 16 residues. The DNA for the CDR3 is TGTGCCAGCAGTGACGGCCCGGGGGGGATGAGCCACGAGCAGTACTTC. It is translated as CASSDGPGGMSHEQYF.

The chain has TRBV10-3 and TRBJ2-7; 7 bases match TRBD2. The CDR3 consists of 13 residues. Germline V gene data show CDR1 as ENHRY and CDR2 as SYGVKD. V lost 7 bases to trimming and J lost 5 bases; unmatched junction nucleotides: 8. CDR3 region: CAIKGAGTHEQYF. The CDR3 DNA reads TGTGCCATCAAAGGAGCGGGAACCCACGAGCAGTACTTC.

The rearrangement uses TRBV5-5 and TRBJ2-7; 11 nucleotides line up with TRBD1. Losses at the gene ends were 2 bases for V and 3 bases for J; bases not matched to a gene: 4. The CDR3 sequence is 15 residues long. Germline V gene sequence: CDR1 SGHKS, CDR2 YYEKEE (reference sequence). In DNA form, the CDR3 reads TGTGCCAGCAGCTTTGGGACAGGGGGTAACTACGAGCAGTACTTC. Protein product: CASSFGTGGNYEQYF.

V is TRBV7-9 and J is TRBJ2-1, with TRBD2 matching over 11 bases. The V gene's germline CDR1 is SEHNR and CDR2 FQNEAQ (reference sequence). Losses at the gene ends were 5 bases for V and 15 bases for J; bases not matched to a gene: 3. CDR3 length: 11 residues. CDR3 protein: CASSDGLAGFF. DNA of the CDR3: TGTGCCAGCAGCGACGGACTAGCGGGGTTCTTC.

The chain has TRBV5-4 and TRBJ2-7; the match to TRBD2 covers 7 bases. The CDR3 is made up of 15 amino acids. V was pared by 0 bases and J by 7 bases, with 10 bases of the junction left unmatched. CDR1 is SGHNT and CDR2 is YYREEE in the germline V gene (reference sequence). The chain's CDR3 is CASSLDAGDRGEQYF. The CDR3, as DNA: TGTGCCAGCAGCTTGGACGCGGGGGACCGTGGTGAGCAGTACTTC.

This clonotype was observed many times. V usage is TRBV4-1 and J usage is TRBJ1-6; 8 bases align to TRBD1. Trimming cost V 3 bases and J 1 base; bases outside gene matches: 5. The germline V gene has CDR1 MGHRA and CDR2 YSYEKL. The CDR3 is 17 amino acids. In DNA, the CDR3 is TGCGCCAGCAGCCATACAACAGGGGGGTCCTATAATTCACCCCTCCACTTT. It yields the protein CASSHTTGGSYNSPLHF.

This chain connects TRBV7-9 to TRBJ2-2; D is perhaps TRBD2 (6 bases). The CDR3 covers 12 residues. The V end was cut by 3 bases, the J end by 7 bases, with 6 bases between. Germline CDR1 SEHNR, CDR2 FQNEAQ (reference sequence). The CDR3 reads CASSLTSGELFF. As DNA, the CDR3 is TGTGCCAGCAGCTTGACTAGCGGGGAGCTGTTTTTT.

The chain joins TRBV6-4 to TRBJ2-2, with 7 bases matching TRBD2. The CDR3 is made up of 13 amino acids. Per germline, CDR1 MRHNA and CDR2 SNTAGT. V lost 4 bases, J lost 4 bases, and 0 bases stayed unmatched. Here the CDR3 reads CASSAGGTGELFF. The CDR3 coding sequence is TGTGCCAGCAGTGCGGGAGGCACCGGGGAGCTGTTTTTT.

Many counts were recorded for this clonotype. This rearrangement joins TRBV27 to TRBJ2-7, with D perhaps being TRBD1 or TRBD2 (5 bases each). Trimming took 5 bases from V and 7 from J, leaving 15 bases between them. The CDR3 totals 13 residues. Germline-derived CDR1 and CDR2 are MNHEY and SMNVEV (reference sequence). CDR3: CASSPAGAGEQYF. The CDR3 nucleotides read TGTGCCAGCAGTCCCGCCGGGGCAGGGGAGCAGTACTTC.